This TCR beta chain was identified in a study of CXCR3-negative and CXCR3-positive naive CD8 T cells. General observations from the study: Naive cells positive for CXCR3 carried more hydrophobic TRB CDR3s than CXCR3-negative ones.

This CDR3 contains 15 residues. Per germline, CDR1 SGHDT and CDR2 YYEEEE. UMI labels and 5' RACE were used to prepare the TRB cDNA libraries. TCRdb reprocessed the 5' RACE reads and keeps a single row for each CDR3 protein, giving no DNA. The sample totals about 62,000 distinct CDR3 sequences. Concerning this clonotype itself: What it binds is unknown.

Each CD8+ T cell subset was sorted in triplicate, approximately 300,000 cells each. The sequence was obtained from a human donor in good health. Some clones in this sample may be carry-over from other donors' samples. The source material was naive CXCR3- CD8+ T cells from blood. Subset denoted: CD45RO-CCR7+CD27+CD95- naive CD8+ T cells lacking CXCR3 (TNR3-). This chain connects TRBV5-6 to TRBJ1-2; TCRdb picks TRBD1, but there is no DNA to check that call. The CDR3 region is CASTETGEENYGYTF.